A selection of T cell receptor beta chains follows, all from one sample in a study of CD8+ T cells in alopecia areata. Method: immunoSEQ multiplex PCR; TCRdb's copy keeps in-frame clones and lacks some. The sample shows 150,000 to 200,000 clones, 60% to 75% of them seen only once. The material sequenced was CD4+ T cells sorted from blood, taken at week 24, from a patient treated with tofacitinib. The receptor source for this set is a human donor with alopecia areata. CDR3s include the opening cysteine and the closing phenylalanine or tryptophan. The D gene is left open where the match is weak. The listing skips clone size in some rows; elsewhere it reads once, few, many or a size class.

D gene: .; clone size: .; J gene: TRBJ2-3; V gene: TRBV5-1; CDR3 protein: CASSLGRVDTQYF; CDR3 DNA: TGCGCCAGCAGCTTGGGGCGGGTTGATACGCAGTATTTT
D gene: .; clone size: .; J gene: TRBJ1-2; V gene: TRBV25-1; CDR3 protein: CASSGAGGAYGYTF; CDR3 DNA: TGTGCCAGCAGTGGGGCTGGTGGGGCCTATGGCTACACCTTC
D gene: .; clone size: once; J gene: TRBJ2-7; V gene: TRBV15; CDR3 protein: CATSRDRASYEQYF; CDR3 DNA: TGTGCCACCAGCAGAGATCGAGCCTCCTACGAGCAGTACTTC
D gene: .; clone size: .; J gene: TRBJ2-2; V gene: TRBV4-1; CDR3 protein: CASSQLAGINTGELFF; CDR3 DNA: TGCGCCAGCAGCCAACTTGCGGGGATCAACACCGGGGAGCTGTTTTTT
D gene: .; clone size: .; J gene: TRBJ2-6; V gene: TRBV29-1; CDR3 protein: CSVARGTGANVLTF; CDR3 DNA: TGCAGCGTTGCACGAGGGACTGGGGCCAACGTCCTGACTTTC
D gene: TRBD1; clone size: .; J gene: TRBJ1-2; V gene: TRBV27; CDR3 protein: CASRRGRLDYTF; CDR3 DNA: TGTGCCAGCAGGAGGGGGCGATTAGACTACACCTTC
D gene: TRBD1; clone size: .; J gene: TRBJ1-1; V gene: TRBV18; CDR3 protein: CASSPRDSNEAFF; CDR3 DNA: TGTGCCAGCTCACCCCGGGACAGCAATGAAGCTTTCTTT
D gene: .; clone size: many; J gene: TRBJ1-6; V gene: TRBV23-1; CDR3 protein: CASSQSVAPGPLHF; CDR3 DNA: TGCGCCAGCAGTCAATCCGTGGCTCCGGGACCCCTCCACTTT
D gene: TRBD1; clone size: .; J gene: TRBJ2-6; V gene: TRBV5-5; CDR3 protein: CASSLGTGAGANVLTF; CDR3 DNA: TGTGCCAGCAGCTTGGGTACAGGGGCTGGGGCCAACGTCCTGACTTTC
D gene: .; clone size: .; J gene: TRBJ1-2; V gene: TRBV9; CDR3 protein: CASSREGSSREGYTF; CDR3 DNA: TGTGCCAGCAGCCGGGAGGGTTCGTCCCGTGAAGGCTACACCTTC
D gene: .; clone size: few; J gene: TRBJ1-5; V gene: TRBV4-1; CDR3 protein: CASSQDHSQDQPQHF; CDR3 DNA: TGCGCCAGCAGCCAAGATCACAGCCAAGATCAGCCCCAGCATTTT
D gene: TRBD1; clone size: .; J gene: TRBJ2-7; V gene: TRBV29-1; CDR3 protein: CSVDSGQGYEQYF; CDR3 DNA: TGCAGCGTAGACTCGGGACAGGGTTACGAGCAGTACTTC
D gene: .; clone size: .; J gene: TRBJ1-5; V gene: TRBV7-6; CDR3 protein: CASSLVHASNQPQHF; CDR3 DNA: TGTGCCAGCAGCTTAGTACACGCCAGCAATCAGCCCCAGCATTTT
D gene: .; clone size: .; J gene: TRBJ2-5; V gene: TRBV5-1; CDR3 protein: CASSSSRGETQYF; CDR3 DNA: TGCGCCAGCAGCTCCTCTCGAGGGGAGACCCAGTACTTC
D gene: .; clone size: .; J gene: TRBJ1-2; V gene: TRBV6-1; CDR3 protein: CASSEKGAGYTF; CDR3 DNA: TGTGCCAGCAGTGAAAAGGGTGCTGGCTACACCTTC
D gene: TRBD1; clone size: .; J gene: TRBJ1-5; V gene: TRBV6-6; CDR3 protein: CASSYGDRGEGQPQHF; CDR3 DNA: TGTGCCAGCAGTTATGGGGACAGGGGAGAAGGTCAGCCCCAGCATTTT
D gene: .; clone size: .; J gene: TRBJ2-7; V gene: TRBV10-3; CDR3 protein: CAITRTAASYEQYF; CDR3 DNA: TGTGCCATCACCCGGACAGCCGCTTCCTACGAGCAGTACTTC
D gene: .; clone size: .; J gene: TRBJ2-5; V gene: TRBV7-8; CDR3 protein: CASSLVGGAVKTQYF; CDR3 DNA: TGTGCCAGCAGCTTAGTGGGCGGGGCGGTAAAGACCCAGTACTTC
D gene: .; clone size: .; J gene: TRBJ2-5; V gene: TRBV5-1; CDR3 protein: CASSLAGAGETQYF; CDR3 DNA: TGCGCCAGCAGCTTGGCGGGGGCCGGGGAGACCCAGTACTTC
D gene: .; clone size: .; J gene: TRBJ1-2; V gene: TRBV28; CDR3 protein: CASSLLGDGYTF; CDR3 DNA: TGTGCCAGCAGTTTGTTAGGGGATGGCTACACCTTC
D gene: .; clone size: .; J gene: TRBJ2-5; V gene: TRBV5-5; CDR3 protein: CASSQVGGPETQYF; CDR3 DNA: TGTGCCAGCAGCCAAGTCGGGGGGCCAGAGACCCAGTACTTC
D gene: .; clone size: .; J gene: TRBJ1-5; V gene: TRBV30; CDR3 protein: CAWSENRVLQPQHF; CDR3 DNA: TGTGCCTGGAGTGAAAACAGGGTTTTGCAGCCCCAGCATTTT
D gene: .; clone size: .; J gene: TRBJ1-3; V gene: TRBV10-2; CDR3 protein: CASKQGNSGNTIYF; CDR3 DNA: TGCGCCAGCAAACAGGGAAACTCTGGAAACACCATATATTTT
D gene: .; clone size: .; J gene: TRBJ2-7; V gene: TRBV7-8; CDR3 protein: CASSLVQQATYEQYF; CDR3 DNA: TGTGCCAGCAGCTTAGTACAGCAGGCCACCTACGAGCAGTACTTC
D gene: TRBD1; clone size: .; J gene: TRBJ2-4; V gene: TRBV18; CDR3 protein: CASSPPTGLAKNIQYF; CDR3 DNA: TGTGCCAGCTCACCACCGACAGGGTTAGCCAAAAACATTCAGTACTTC
D gene: TRBD1; clone size: few; J gene: TRBJ2-6; V gene: TRBV28; CDR3 protein: CASSFGQGVMGANVLTF; CDR3 DNA: TGTGCCAGCAGTTTCGGACAGGGGGTGATGGGGGCCAACGTCCTGACTTTC
D gene: .; clone size: .; J gene: TRBJ1-5; V gene: TRBV27; CDR3 protein: CASSYRVDQPQHF; CDR3 DNA: TGTGCCAGCAGTTACAGGGTGGATCAGCCCCAGCATTTT
D gene: .; clone size: .; J gene: TRBJ2-1; V gene: TRBV2; CDR3 protein: CASSADTYNEQFF; CDR3 DNA: TGTGCCAGCAGTGCCGACACCTACAATGAGCAGTTCTTC